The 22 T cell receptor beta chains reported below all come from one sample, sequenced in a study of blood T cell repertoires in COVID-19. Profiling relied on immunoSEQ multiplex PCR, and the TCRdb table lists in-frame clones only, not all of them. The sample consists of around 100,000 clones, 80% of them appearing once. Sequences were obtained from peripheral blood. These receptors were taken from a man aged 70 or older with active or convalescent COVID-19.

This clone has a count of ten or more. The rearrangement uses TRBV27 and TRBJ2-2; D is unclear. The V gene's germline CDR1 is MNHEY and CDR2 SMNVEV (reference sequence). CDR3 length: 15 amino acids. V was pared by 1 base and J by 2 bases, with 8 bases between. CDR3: CASSLFGPNTGELFF. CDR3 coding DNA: TGTGCCAGCAGTTTATTCGGTCCAAACACCGGGGAGCTGTTTTTT.

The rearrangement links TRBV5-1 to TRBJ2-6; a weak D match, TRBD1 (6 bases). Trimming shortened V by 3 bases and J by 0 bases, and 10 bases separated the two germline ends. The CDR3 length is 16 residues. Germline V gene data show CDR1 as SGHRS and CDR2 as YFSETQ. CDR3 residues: CASSYGQPSGANVLTF. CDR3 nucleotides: TGCGCCAGCAGCTACGGACAGCCCTCTGGGGCCAACGTCCTGACTTTC.

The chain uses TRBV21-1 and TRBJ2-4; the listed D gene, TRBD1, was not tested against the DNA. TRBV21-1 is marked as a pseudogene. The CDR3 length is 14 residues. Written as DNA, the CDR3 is TGCGTCCCCTGGGGGGACAGGGCAAGGAACATTCAGTACTTC. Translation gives CVPWGDRARNIQYF.

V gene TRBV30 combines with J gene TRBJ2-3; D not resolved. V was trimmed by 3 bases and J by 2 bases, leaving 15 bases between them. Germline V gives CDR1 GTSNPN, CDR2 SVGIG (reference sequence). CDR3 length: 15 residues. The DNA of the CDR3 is TGTGCCTGGAGCCCTAGGCTACCTTCCACAGATACGCAGTATTTT. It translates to CAWSPRLPSTDTQYF.

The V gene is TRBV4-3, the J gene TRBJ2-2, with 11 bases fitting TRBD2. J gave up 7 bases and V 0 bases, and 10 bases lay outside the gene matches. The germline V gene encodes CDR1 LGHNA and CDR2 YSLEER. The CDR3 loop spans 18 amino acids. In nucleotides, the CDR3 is TGCGCCAGCAGCCAAGATCAGGGTAGCGGGGGGGTAGACGGGGAGCTGTTTTTT. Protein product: CASSQDQGSGGVDGELFF.

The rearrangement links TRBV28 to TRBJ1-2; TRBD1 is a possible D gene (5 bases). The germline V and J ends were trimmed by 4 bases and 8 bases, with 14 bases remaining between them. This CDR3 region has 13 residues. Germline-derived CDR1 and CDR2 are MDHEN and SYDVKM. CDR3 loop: CASSWGGDSGYTF. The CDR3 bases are TGTGCCAGCAGTTGGGGCGGGGACTCGGGCTACACCTTC.

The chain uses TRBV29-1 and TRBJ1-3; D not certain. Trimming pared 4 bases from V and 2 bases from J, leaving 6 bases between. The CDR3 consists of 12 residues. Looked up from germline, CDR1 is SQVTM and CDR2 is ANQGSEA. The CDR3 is CSVVQPGNTIYF. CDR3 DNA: TGCAGCGTTGTACAACCTGGAAACACCATATATTTT.

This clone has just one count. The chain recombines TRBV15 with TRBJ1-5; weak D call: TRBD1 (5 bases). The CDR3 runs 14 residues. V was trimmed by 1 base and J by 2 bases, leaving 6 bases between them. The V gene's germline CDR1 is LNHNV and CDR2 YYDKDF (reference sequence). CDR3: CATSRAQGNQPQHF. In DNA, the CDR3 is TGTGCCACCAGCAGAGCACAGGGCAATCAGCCCCAGCATTTT.

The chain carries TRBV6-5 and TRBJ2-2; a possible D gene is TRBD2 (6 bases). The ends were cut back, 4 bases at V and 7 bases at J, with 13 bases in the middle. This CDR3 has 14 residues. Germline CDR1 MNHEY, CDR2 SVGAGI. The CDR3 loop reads CASSSRGGFGELFF. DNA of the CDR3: TGTGCCAGCAGTTCCCGTGGAGGGTTCGGGGAGCTGTTTTTT.

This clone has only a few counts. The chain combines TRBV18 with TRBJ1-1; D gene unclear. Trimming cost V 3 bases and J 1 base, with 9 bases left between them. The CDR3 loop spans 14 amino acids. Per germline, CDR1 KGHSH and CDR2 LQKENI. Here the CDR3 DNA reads TGTGCCAGCTCACCGCTACCAGGGAACACTGAAGCTTTCTTT. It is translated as CASSPLPGNTEAFF. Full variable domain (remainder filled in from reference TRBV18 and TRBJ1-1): NAGVMQNPRHLVRRRGQEARLRCSPMKGHSHVYWYRQLPEEGLKFMVYLQKENIIDESGMPKERFSAEFPKEGPSILRIQQVVRGDSAAYFCASSPLPGNTEAFFGQGTRLTVV.

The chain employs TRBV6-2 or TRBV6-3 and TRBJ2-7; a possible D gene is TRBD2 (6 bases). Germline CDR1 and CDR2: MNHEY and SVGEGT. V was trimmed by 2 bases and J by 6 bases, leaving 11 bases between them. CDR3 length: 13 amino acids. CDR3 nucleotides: TGTGCCAGCAGTTACGCGGGGATCGGCGAGCAGTACTTC. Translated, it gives CASSYAGIGEQYF.

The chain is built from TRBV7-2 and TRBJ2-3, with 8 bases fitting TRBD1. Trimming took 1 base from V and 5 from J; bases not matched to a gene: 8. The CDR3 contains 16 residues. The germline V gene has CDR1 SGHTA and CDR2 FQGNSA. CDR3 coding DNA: TGTGCCAGCAGCTTAGGATGGGGCAGGGGGCAAGATACGCAGTATTTT. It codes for CASSLGWGRGQDTQYF.

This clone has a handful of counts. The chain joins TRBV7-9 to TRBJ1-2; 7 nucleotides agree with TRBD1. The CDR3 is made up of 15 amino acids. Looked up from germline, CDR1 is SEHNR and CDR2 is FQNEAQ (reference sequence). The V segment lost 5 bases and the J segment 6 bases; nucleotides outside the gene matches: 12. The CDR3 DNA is TGTGCCAGCAGCCTGGACAGGCAACTAGCTAATGGCTACACCTTC. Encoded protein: CASSLDRQLANGYTF.

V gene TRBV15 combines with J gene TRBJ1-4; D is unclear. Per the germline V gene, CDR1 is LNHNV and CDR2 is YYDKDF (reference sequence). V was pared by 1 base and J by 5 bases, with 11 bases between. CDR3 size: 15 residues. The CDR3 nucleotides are TGTGCCACCAGCAGAGCCTCGAGTTACAATGAAAAACTGTTTTTT. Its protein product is CATSRASSYNEKLFF.

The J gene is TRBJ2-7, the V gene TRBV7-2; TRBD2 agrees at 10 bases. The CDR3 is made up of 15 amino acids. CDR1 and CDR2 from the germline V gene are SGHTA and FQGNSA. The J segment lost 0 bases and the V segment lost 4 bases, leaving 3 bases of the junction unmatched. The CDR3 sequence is CASSSGLAVSYEQYF. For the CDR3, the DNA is TGTGCCAGCAGCTCAGGACTAGCGGTCTCCTACGAGCAGTACTTC.

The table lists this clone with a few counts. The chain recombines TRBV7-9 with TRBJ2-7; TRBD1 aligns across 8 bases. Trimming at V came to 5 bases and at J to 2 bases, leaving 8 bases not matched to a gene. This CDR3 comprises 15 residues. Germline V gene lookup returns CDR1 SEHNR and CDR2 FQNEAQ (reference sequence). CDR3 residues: CASSPDGTGTYEQYF. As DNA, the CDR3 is TGTGCCAGCAGCCCAGATGGGACAGGAACCTACGAGCAGTACTTC.

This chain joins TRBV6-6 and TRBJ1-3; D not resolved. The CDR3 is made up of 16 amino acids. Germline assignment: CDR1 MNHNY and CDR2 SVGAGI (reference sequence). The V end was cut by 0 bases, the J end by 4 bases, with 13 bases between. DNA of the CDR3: TGTGCCAGCAGTTACTCGAGGACTTCTCCGGGAAACACCATATATTTT. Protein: CASSYSRTSPGNTIYF.

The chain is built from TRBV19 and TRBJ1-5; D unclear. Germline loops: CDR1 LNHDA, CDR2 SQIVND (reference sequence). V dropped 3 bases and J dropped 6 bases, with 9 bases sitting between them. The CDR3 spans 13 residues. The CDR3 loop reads CASSMEGSQPQHF. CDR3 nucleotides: TGTGCCAGTAGTATGGAGGGCAGTCAGCCCCAGCATTTT. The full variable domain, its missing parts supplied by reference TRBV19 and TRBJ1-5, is DGGITQSPKYLFRKEGQNVTLSCEQNLNHDAMYWYRQDPGQGLRLIYYSQIVNDFQKGDIAEGYSVSREKKESFPLTVTSAQKNPTAFYLCASSMEGSQPQHFGDGTRLSIL.

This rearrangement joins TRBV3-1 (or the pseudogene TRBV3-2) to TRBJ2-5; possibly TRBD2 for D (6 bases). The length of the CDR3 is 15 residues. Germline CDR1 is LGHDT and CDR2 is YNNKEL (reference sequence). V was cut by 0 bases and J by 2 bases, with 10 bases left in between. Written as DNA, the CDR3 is TGTGCCAGCAGCCAAGATCCCGCGGGGCAAGAGACCCAGTACTTC. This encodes CASSQDPAGQETQYF.

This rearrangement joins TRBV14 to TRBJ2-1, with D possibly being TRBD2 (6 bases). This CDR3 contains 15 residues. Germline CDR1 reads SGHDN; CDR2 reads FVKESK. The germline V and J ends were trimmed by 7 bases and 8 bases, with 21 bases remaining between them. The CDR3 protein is CASTPGGAAPDEQFF. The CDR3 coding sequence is TGTGCCAGCACCCCAGGAGGGGCCGCCCCCGATGAGCAGTTCTTC. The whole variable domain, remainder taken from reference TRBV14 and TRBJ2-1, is EAGVTQFPSHSVIEKGQTVTLRCDPISGHDNLYWYRRVMGKEIKFLLHFVKESKQDESGMPNNRFLAERTGGTYSTLKVQPAELEDSGVYFCASTPGGAAPDEQFFGPGTRLTVL.

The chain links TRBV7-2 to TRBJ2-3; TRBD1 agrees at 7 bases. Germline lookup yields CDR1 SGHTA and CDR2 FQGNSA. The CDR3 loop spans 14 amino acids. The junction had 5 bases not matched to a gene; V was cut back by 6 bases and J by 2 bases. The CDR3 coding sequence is TGTGCCAGCAGAAGAGGGGGCTTCACAGATACGCAGTATTTT. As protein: CASRRGGFTDTQYF.

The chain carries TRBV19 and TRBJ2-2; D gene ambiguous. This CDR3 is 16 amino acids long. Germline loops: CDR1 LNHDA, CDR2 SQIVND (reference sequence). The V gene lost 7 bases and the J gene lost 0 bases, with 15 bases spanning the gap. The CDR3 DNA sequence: TGTGCCAGTACAGGTTGGCCCTCTTCGAACACCGGGGAGCTGTTTTTT. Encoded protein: CASTGWPSSNTGELFF.